The 16 T cell receptor beta chains given below trace back to one sample, sequenced in a study of blood T cell repertoires in COVID-19. TCRdb's table, derived via immunoSEQ multiplex PCR, lists solely in-frame clones and lacks some. The table has 270,000 or so clones, 85% seen once. The sequenced sample was peripheral blood. The receptors originated from a human donor in a cohort sampled during active COVID-19.

V is TRBV12-3 or TRBV12-4 and J is TRBJ2-5, with D possibly TRBD2 on 7 matching bases. Trimming shortened V by 3 bases and J by 5 bases, and 10 bases separated the two germline ends. The CDR3 is 13 amino acids. CDR3 sequence: CASSFRGGETQYF. The CDR3 DNA follows: TGTGCCAGCAGTTTTAGGGGGGGTGAGACCCAGTACTTC.

The rearrangement joins TRBV6-6 to TRBJ2-1; a weak D match, TRBD2 (6 bases). Germline V gene sequence: CDR1 MNHNY, CDR2 SVGAGI (reference sequence). This CDR3 contains 15 residues. Deletions cut 4 bases from V and 4 bases from J, with 14 bases between. This chain's CDR3 is CASSSLGGKYNEQFF. CDR3 in DNA: TGTGCCAGCAGTTCCTTGGGCGGGAAGTACAATGAGCAGTTCTTC.

This chain uses TRBV6-2 or TRBV6-3 with TRBJ1-6, with TRBD1 identical over 8 bases. V lost 2 bases and J lost 6; bases outside the gene matches: 6. Germline CDR1 is MNHEY and CDR2 is SVGEGT. This CDR3 region has 16 residues. The CDR3 loop is CASSYPTDRVNSPLHF. CDR3 nucleotide sequence: TGTGCCAGCAGTTACCCGACGGACAGGGTTAATTCACCCCTCCACTTT.

The V call is TRBV28, the J call TRBJ2-1; TRBD2 matches at 7 bases. The V segment lost 4 bases and the J segment 1 base; nucleotides outside the gene matches: 7. Germline V gene lookup returns CDR1 MDHEN and CDR2 SYDVKM. CDR3 size: 16 residues. The CDR3 DNA follows: TGTGCCAGCAGTTCGATCGGGAGGAGTTCCTACAATGAGCAGTTCTTC. Its translation is CASSSIGRSSYNEQFF.

The V gene is TRBV21-1, the J gene TRBJ2-7; the table's D call TRBD1 went unverified against the DNA. TRBV21-1 is classified as a pseudogene. The CDR3 sequence is 13 residues long. The chain's CDR3 is CASSDPGLYEQYF. The CDR3 region has the DNA TGTGCCAGCAGCGACCCAGGGTTGTACGAGCAGTACTTC.

In DNA form, the CDR3 reads TGTGCCAGCAGCTCTAGGCCCGACACTGAAGCTTTCTTT. This codes for CASSSRPDTEAFF. The chain employs TRBV11-1 and TRBJ1-1, with unresolved D. V lost 4 bases and J 3 bases, leaving 9 bases between the germline ends. The CDR3 consists of 13 residues. Looked up from germline, CDR1 is SGHAT and CDR2 is FQDESV (reference sequence).

The chain joins TRBV14 to TRBJ2-1; D perhaps matches TRBD1 (6 bases). This CDR3 has 12 amino acids. CDR1 and CDR2 (germline): SGHDN, FVKESK. Trimming stripped 3 bases from V and 8 bases from J, with 8 bases between. CDR3 in amino acids: CASSQQGYEQFF. Written as DNA, the CDR3 is TGTGCCAGCAGCCAGCAGGGGTATGAGCAGTTCTTC.

This sequence joins TRBV2 and TRBJ2-2; a possible D gene is TRBD1 (6 bases). The V gene lost 6 bases and the J gene lost 5 bases, with 16 bases spanning the gap. The germline gives CDR1 SNHLY, CDR2 FYNNEI. The CDR3 length is 15 residues. The CDR3 here is CASSSLQGSTGELFF. In DNA form, the CDR3 reads TGTGCCAGCAGCTCTTTACAGGGTTCGACCGGGGAGCTGTTTTTT.

J is TRBJ2-1 and V is TRBV7-9, with 8 bases matching TRBD1. The germline CDR1 and CDR2 sequences are SEHNR and FQNEAQ (reference sequence). The CDR3 is made up of 15 amino acids. Trimming took 5 bases from V and 1 from J; bases not matched to a gene: 4. The CDR3 reads CASSQRQGSYNEQFF. The CDR3 nucleotides are TGTGCCAGCAGCCAGCGACAGGGGTCCTACAATGAGCAGTTCTTC.

CDR3 sequence reads: CASSLRGSGATYEQYF. In DNA form, the CDR3 reads TGTGCCAGCAGCTTACGGGGTAGCGGGGCAACCTACGAGCAGTACTTC. The chain recombines TRBV7-8 with TRBJ2-7, with 8 bases identical to TRBD2. The length of the CDR3 is 16 residues. V lost 2 bases, J lost 2 bases, and 8 bases stayed unmatched. Germline V gene sequence: CDR1 SGHVS, CDR2 FQNEAQ.

The CDR3 bases are TGTGCCAGCGCGGAACAAGAGACCCAGTACTTC. Its translation: CASAEQETQYF. The chain recombines TRBV7-8 with TRBJ2-5; no reliable D call. The V gene's germline CDR1 is SGHVS and CDR2 FQNEAQ. Trimming removed 8 bases at V and 2 bases at J, with 6 bases between. The CDR3 runs 11 residues.

The genes are TRBV5-6 and TRBJ2-1, with D possibly matching TRBD2 (6 bases). V was shortened by 4 bases and J by 1 base, with 15 bases between the two germline ends. The CDR3 is made up of 16 amino acids. Germline-derived CDR1 and CDR2 are SGHDT and YYEEEE. CDR3 residues: CASSVGASVSYNEQFF. The CDR3 coding sequence is TGTGCCAGCAGCGTCGGCGCTAGCGTTTCCTACAATGAGCAGTTCTTC.

This clone was found once. The CDR3 DNA follows: TGCAGTGCTAGTTCGGCGGGAGGGTCCTACAATGAGCAGTTCTTC. Translation gives CSASSAGGSYNEQFF. This chain links TRBV20-1 with TRBJ2-1; 9 bases are a match to TRBD2. Unmatched junction bases numbered 4, after V lost 3 bases and J lost 1 base. CDR3 length: 15 residues. The V gene's germline CDR1 is DFQATT and CDR2 SNEGSKA (reference sequence).

The DNA of the CDR3 is TGTGCCAGCTCACCACGATGGGAGGGAAACACTGAAGCTTTCTTT. Translated: CASSPRWEGNTEAFF. The chain has TRBV18 and TRBJ1-1; the D is unclear. This CDR3 has 15 residues. Germline lookup yields CDR1 KGHSH and CDR2 LQKENI. The V and J ends lost 1 base and 2 bases respectively, with 11 bases between them.

This clone came up a few times. The chain links TRBV7-2 to TRBJ1-1, with 9 bases identical to TRBD1. From germline, CDR1 is SGHTA and CDR2 FQGNSA. With 4 bases clipped from V and 1 base from J, the junction kept 1 base outside the gene matches. This CDR3 is built from 14 residues. The CDR3: CASSSGQGNTEAFF. CDR3 DNA: TGTGCCAGCAGCTCGGGACAGGGGAACACTGAAGCTTTCTTT.

The chain recombines TRBV5-6 with TRBJ1-2; TRBD1 agrees at 7 bases. Germline CDR1 is SGHDT and CDR2 is YYEEEE. The length of the CDR3 is 14 residues. V lost 3 bases to trimming and J lost 4 bases; unmatched junction nucleotides: 6. CDR3 DNA sequence: TGTGCCAGCAGCTCCACAGGGGCCTCCTATGGCTACACCTTC. This encodes CASSSTGASYGYTF.